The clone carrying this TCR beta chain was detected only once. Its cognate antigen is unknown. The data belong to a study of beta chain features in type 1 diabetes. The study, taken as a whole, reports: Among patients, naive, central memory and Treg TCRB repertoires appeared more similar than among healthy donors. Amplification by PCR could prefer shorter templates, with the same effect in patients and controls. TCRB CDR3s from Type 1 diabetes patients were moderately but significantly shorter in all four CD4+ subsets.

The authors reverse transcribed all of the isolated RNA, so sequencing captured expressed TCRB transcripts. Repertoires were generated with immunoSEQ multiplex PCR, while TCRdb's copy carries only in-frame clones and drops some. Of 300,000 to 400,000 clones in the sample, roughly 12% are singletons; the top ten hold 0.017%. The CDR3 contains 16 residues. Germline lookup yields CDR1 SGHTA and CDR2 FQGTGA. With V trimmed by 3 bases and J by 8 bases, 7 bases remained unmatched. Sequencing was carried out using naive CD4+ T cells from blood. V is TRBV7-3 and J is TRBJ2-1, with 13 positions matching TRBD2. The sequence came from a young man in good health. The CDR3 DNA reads TGTGCCAGCAGCTTGCGCGGAGGACTAGCGGGAGATGAGCAGTTCTTC. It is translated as CASSLRGGLAGDEQFF.